This T cell receptor (beta chain) was identified in a study of blood T cells in healthy people across ages. Through a sample-barcoded 5' primer and a J-beta primer mix, a second PCR was run for roughly 6 to 12 cycles. Every sample gave at least 3 million paired-end reads containing CDR3. MiXCR, applied by TCRdb to the 5' RACE reads, yields one record per CDR3 protein. The repertoire holds around 1.5 million distinct CDR3 sequences, with 42% as singletons. CDR1 SQVTM and CDR2 ANQGSEA come from the germline V gene. CDR3 length equals 14 residues. Trimming pared 2 bases from V and 6 bases from J, leaving 15 bases between. Donors ranged from roughly 6 to 95 years old and were healthy Caucasians in Russia.

Sequences were obtained from blood. This chain joins TRBV29-1 and TRBJ2-3; no definite D call. The sequence was obtained from a woman in her late teens or twenties in good health. The CDR3, as DNA: TGCAGCGTTGAATTGGCTCTCCAGCCGGATACGCAGTATTTT. Protein: CSVELALQPDTQYF.